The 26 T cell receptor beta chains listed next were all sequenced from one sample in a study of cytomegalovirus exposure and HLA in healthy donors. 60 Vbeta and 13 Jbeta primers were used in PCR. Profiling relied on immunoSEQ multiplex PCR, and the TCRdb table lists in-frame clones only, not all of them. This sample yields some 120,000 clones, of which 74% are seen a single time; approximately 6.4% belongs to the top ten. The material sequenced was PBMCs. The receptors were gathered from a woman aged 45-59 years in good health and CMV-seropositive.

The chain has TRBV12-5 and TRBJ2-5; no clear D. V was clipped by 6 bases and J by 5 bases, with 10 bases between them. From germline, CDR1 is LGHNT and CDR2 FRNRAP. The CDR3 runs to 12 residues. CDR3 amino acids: CASGFSVETQYF. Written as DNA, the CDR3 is TGTGCTAGTGGCTTCTCAGTGGAGACCCAGTACTTC.

The CDR3 loop is CASSEVAGHGYTF. CDR3 DNA sequence: TGTGCCAGCAGTGAAGTGGCAGGGCACGGCTACACCTTC. The chain links TRBV6-1 to TRBJ1-2; the D gene is possibly TRBD1 (5 bases). In germline, CDR1 is MNHNS, CDR2 SASEGT. This CDR3 has 13 residues. Deletions cut 1 base from V and 8 bases from J, with 11 bases between.

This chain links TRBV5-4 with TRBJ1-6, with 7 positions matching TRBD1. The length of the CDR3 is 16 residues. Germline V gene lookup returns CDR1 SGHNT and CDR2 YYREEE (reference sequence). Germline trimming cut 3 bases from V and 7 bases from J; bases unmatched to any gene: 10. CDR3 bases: TGTGCCAGCAGCTACCTAGGGGGCGCAGGGAATTCACCCCTCCACTTT. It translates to CASSYLGGAGNSPLHF.

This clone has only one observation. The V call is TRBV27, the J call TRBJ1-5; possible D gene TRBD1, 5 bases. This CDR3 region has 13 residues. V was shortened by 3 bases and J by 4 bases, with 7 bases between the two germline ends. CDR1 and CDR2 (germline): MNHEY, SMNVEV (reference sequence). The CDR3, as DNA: TGTGCCAGCAGTTTCGGGGGGAATCAGCCCCAGCATTTT. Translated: CASSFGGNQPQHF.

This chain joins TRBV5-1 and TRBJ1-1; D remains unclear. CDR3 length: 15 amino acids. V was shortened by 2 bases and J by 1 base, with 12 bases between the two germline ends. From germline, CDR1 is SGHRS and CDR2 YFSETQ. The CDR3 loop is CASSLGGQENTEAFF. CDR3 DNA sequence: TGCGCCAGCAGCTTAGGTGGCCAGGAGAACACTGAAGCTTTCTTT.

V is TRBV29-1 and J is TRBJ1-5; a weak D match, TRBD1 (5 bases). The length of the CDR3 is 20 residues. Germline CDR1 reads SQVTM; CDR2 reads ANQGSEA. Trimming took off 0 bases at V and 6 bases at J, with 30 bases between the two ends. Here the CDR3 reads CSVEEMGREVFGRRGQPQHF. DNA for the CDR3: TGCAGCGTTGAAGAGATGGGGCGGGAGGTTTTTGGGCGGCGGGGTCAGCCCCAGCATTTT.

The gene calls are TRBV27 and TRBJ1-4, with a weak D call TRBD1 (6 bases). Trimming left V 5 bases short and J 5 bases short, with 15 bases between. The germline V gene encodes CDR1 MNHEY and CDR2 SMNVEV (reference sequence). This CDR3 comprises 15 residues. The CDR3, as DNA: TGTGCCAGCAGTAAAACAGGGACCTACAATGAAAAACTGTTTTTT. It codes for CASSKTGTYNEKLFF.

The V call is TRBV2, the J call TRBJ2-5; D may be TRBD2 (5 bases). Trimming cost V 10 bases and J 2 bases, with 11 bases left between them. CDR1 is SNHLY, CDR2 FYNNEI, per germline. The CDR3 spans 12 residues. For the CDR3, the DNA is TGTGCCACCAGCTGGGAGCAAGAGACCCAGTACTTC. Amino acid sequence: CATSWEQETQYF. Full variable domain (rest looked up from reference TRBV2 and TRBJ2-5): EPEVTQTPSHQVTQMGQEVILRCVPISNHLYFYWYRQILGQKVEFLVSFYNNEISEKSEIFDDQFSVERPDGSNFTLKIRSTKLEDSAMYFCATSWEQETQYFGPGTRLLVL.

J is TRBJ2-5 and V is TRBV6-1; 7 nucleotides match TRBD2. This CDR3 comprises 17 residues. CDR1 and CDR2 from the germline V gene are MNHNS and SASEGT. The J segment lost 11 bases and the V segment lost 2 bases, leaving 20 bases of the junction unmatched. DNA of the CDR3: TGTGCCAGCAGTGAATCCTGGGGGGGGGTCTCCCTGGGGGAGCAGTACTTC. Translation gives CASSESWGGVSLGEQYF.

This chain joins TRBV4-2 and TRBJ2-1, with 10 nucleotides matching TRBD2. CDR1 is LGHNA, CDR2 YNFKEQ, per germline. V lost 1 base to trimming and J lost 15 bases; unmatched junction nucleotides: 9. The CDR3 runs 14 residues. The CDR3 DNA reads TGTGCCAGCAGCCAAGTCTCTAGCGGGGGTTCTTCGTTCTTC. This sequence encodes CASSQVSSGGSSFF.

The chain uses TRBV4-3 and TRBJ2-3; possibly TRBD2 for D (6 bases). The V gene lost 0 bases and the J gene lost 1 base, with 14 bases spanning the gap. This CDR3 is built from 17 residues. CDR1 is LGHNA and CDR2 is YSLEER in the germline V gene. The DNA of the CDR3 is TGCGCCAGCAGCCAAGATCTAGGAGGGGTTGGCACAGATACGCAGTATTTT. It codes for CASSQDLGGVGTDTQYF.

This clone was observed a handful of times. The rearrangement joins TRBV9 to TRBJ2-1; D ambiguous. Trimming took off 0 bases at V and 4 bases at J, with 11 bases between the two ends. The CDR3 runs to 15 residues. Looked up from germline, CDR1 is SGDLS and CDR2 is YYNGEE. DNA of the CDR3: TGTGCCAGCAGCGTAGGAGGTCCGCTTTACAATGAGCAGTTCTTC. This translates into CASSVGGPLYNEQFF. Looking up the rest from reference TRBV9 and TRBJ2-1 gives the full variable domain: DSGVTQTPKHLITATGQRVTLRCSPRSGDLSVYWYQQSLDQGLQFLIQYYNGEERAKGNILERFSAQQFPDLHSELNLSSLELGDSALYFCASSVGGPLYNEQFFGPGTRLTVL.

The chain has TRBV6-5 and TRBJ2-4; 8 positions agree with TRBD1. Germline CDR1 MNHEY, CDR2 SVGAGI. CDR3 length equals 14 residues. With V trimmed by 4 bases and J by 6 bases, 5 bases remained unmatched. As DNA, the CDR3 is TGTGCCAGCAGTTTGGGACAGGCCTCAAACATTCAGTACTTC. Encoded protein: CASSLGQASNIQYF.

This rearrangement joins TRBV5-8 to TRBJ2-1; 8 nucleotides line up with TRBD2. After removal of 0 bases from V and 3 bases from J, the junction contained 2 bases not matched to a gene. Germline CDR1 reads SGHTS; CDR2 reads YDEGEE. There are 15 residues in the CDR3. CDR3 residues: CASSLGLAGYNEQFF. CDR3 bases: TGTGCCAGCAGCTTGGGGCTAGCGGGCTACAATGAGCAGTTCTTC.

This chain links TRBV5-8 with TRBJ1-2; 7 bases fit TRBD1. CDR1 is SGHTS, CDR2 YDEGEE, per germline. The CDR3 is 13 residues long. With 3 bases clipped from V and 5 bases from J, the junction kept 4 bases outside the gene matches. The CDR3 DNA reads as TGTGCCAGCAGCTCGGGACAGAATTATGGCTACACCTTC. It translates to CASSSGQNYGYTF.

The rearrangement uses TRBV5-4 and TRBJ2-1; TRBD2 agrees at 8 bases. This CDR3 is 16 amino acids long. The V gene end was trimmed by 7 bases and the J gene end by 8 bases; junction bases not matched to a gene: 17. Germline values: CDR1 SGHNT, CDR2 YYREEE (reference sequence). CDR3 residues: CASRPASAGGADEQFF. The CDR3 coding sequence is TGTGCCAGCCGTCCGGCATCTGCCGGGGGGGCGGATGAGCAGTTCTTC.

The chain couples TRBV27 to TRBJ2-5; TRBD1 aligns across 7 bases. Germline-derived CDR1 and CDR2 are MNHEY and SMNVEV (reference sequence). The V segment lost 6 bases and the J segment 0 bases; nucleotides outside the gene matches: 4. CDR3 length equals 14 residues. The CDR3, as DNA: TGTGCCAGCAGAAAGGACAGGTACCAAGAGACCCAGTACTTC. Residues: CASRKDRYQETQYF.

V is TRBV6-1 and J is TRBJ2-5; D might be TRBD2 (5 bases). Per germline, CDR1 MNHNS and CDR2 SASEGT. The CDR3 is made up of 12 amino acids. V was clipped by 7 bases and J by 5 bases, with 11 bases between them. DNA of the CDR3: TGTGCCAGCAACGGCCCGGGGGAGACCCAGTACTTC. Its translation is CASNGPGETQYF.

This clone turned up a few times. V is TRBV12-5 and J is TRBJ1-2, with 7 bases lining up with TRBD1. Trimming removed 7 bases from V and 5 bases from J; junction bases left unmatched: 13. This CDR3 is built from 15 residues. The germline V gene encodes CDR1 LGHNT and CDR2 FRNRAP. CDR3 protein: CASAPGQVLLYGYTF. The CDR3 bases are TGTGCTAGTGCCCCCGGACAGGTCCTCCTGTATGGCTACACCTTC. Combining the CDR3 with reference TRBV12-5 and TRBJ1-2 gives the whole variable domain DARVTQTPRHKVTEMGQEVTMRCQPILGHNTVFWYRQTMMQGLELLAYFRNRAPLDDSGMPKDRFSAEMPDATLATLKIQPSEPRDSAVYFCASAPGQVLLYGYTFGSGTRLTVV.

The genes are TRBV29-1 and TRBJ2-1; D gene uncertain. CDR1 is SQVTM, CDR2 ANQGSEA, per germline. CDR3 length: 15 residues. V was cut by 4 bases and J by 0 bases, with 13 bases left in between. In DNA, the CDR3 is TGCAGCGTTGCAGTCCGAGGAAGCTCCTACAATGAGCAGTTCTTC. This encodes CSVAVRGSSYNEQFF.

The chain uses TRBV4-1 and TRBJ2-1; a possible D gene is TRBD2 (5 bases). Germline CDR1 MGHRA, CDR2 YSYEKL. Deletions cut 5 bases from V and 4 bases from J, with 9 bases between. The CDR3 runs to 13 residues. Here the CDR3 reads CASSNERYNEQFF. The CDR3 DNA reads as TGCGCCAGCAGCAACGAGCGGTACAATGAGCAGTTCTTC.

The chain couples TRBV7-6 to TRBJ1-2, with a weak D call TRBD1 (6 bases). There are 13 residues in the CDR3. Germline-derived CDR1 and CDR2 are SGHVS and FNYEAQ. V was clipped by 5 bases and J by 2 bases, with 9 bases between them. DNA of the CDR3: TGTGCCAGCAGCCCACAGGGAAACTATGGCTACACCTTC. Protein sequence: CASSPQGNYGYTF.

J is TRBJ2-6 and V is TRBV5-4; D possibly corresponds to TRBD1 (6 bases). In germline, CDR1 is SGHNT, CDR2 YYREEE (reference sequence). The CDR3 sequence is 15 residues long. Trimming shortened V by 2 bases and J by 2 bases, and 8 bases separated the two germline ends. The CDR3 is CASSLTGTGANVLTF. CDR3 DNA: TGTGCCAGCAGCTTAACAGGGACTGGGGCCAACGTCCTGACTTTC.

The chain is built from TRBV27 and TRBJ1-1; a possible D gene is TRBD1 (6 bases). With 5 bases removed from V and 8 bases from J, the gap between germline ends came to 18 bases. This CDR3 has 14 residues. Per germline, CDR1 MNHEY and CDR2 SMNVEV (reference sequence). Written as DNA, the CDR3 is TGTGCCAGCAGTCCGAACCTCCGACAGGTCGAAGCTTTCTTT. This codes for CASSPNLRQVEAFF.

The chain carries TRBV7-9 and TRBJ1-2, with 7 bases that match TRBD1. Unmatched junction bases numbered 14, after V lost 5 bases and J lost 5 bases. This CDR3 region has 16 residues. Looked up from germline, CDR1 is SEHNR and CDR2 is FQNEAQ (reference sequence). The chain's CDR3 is CASSLVGTGTEYGYTF. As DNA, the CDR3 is TGTGCCAGCAGCCTAGTAGGGACCGGGACAGAATATGGCTACACCTTC.

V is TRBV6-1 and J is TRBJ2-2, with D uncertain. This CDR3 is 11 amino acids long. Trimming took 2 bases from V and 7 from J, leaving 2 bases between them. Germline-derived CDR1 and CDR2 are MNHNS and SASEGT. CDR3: CASSERGELFF. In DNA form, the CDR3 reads TGTGCCAGCAGTGAACGCGGGGAGCTGTTTTTT.